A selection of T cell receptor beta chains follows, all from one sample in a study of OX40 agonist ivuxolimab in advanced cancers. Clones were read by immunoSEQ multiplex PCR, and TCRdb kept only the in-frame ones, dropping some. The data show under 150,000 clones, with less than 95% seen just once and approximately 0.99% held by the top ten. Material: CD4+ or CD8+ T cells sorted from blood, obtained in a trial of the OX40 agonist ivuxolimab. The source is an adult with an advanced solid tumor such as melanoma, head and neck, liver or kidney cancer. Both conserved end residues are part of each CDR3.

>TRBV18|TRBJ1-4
CASSPSDATNEKLFF
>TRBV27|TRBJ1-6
CASSFSARSPLHF
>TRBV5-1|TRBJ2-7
CASSLAVTSGYEQYF
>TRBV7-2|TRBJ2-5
CASSPATGREETQYF
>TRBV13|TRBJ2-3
CASSPRSVTQYF
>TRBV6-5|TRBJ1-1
CASSYSTGDGNTEAFF
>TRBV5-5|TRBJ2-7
CASSRGLGDREQYF
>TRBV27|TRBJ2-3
CASSFGGADTQYF
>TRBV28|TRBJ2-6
CASSRGGHLSSGANVLTF
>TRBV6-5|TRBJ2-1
CASSYTEGRQFF
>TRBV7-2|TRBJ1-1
CASSLYRGNTEAFF
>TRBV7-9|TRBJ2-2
CASSLGRRVDTGELFF
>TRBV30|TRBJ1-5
CAWSVGQGAGQPQHF
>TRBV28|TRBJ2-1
CASSLSGGSYNEQFF
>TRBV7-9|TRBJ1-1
CASSLGGGVGTEAFF
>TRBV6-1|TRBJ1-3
CASSGTAGNTIYF
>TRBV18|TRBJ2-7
CASSPPTGFNEQYF
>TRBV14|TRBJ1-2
CASSQGLASRGYTF
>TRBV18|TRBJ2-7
CASSPILAGAYEQYF
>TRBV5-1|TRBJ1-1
CASSYAGEEAFF
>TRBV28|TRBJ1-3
CASSPPNVRSGNTIYF
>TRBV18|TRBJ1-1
CASSPPPPGYEGEAFF
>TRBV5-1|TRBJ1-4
CASRPTGENEKLFF
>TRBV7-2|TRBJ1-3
CASSSSGPWGNTIYF
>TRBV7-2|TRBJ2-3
CAGGRGTDTQYF
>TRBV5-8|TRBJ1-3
CASSLFRQGNTIYF
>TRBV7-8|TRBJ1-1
CASSLPDRAPEAFF
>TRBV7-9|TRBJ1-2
CASSSPGQGHGYTF
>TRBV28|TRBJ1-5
CASSPGQGNQPQHF
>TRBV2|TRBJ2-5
CASSGRDRGPQETQYF
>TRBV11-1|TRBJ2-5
CASSLVQETQYF
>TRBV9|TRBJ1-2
CASSVAGNYGYTF
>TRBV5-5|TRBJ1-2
CASSLVMGPLYGYTF
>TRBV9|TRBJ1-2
CASSVEGNYGYTF
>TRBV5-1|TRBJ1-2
CASSFEGANYGYTF
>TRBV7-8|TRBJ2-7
CASSVAGEDYEQYF
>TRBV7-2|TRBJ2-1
CASSLSGSKGEQFF
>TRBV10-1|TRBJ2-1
CASSLAGGPKDEQFF
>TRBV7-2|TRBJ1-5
CASSLGGAAGPRQPQHF
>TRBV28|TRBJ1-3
CASSPPDGRRYTIYF
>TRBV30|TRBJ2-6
CAWGPGHLSGANVLTF
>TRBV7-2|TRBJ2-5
CASSLERFGANRPYF
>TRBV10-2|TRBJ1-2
CASSVDREDYGYTF
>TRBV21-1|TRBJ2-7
CAPRIGASYEQYF
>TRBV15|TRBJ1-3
CATSKTVTGNTIYF
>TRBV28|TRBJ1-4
CASSAGQGGEKLFF
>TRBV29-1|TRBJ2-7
CSVGGVEQYF
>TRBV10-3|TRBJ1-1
CAISERGGNTEAFF
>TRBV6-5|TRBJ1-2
CASSYSAQGAYGYTF
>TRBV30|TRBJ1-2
CAWNADTNYGYTF
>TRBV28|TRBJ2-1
CASSGGSEWEQFF
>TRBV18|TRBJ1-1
CASSPYFPGQGAAEAFF
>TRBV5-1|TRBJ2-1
CASSYDLNEQFF